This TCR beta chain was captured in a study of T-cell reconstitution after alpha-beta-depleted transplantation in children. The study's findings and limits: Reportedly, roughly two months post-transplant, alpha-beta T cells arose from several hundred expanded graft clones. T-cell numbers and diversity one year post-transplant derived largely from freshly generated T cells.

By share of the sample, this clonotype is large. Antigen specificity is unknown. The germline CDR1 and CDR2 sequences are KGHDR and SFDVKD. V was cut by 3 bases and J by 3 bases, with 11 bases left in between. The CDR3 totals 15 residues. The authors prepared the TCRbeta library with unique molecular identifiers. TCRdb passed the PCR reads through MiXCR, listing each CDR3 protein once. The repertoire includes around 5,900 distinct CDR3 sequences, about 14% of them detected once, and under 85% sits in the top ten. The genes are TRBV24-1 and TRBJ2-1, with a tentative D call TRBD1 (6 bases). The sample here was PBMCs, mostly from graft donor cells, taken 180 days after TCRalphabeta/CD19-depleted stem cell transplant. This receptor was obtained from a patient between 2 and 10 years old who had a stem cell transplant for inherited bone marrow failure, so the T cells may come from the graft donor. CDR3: CATSDGGGSYNEQFF. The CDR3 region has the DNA TGTGCCACCAGTGATGGGGGCGGCAGCTACAATGAGCAGTTCTTC.